Sequencing of this T cell receptor beta chain was carried out in a study of OX40 agonist ivuxolimab in advanced cancers. About the research overall: People who had prior anti-PD-1, anti-PD-L1 or anti-CTLA-4 therapy could take part, and 35% to 50% had some.

The protocol was immunoSEQ multiplex PCR, while the TCRdb copy is restricted to in-frame clones and leaves out a portion. Here the sample spans about 77,000 clones, about nine tenths being singletons. Anyone with autoimmune disease history or systemic immunosuppression was excluded. This clone was seen a single time. CDR1 is SQVTM and CDR2 is ANQGSEA in the germline V gene. The CDR3 contains 13 residues. The chain joins TRBV29-1 to TRBJ1-2, with TRBD1 identical over 9 bases. This TCR was sampled from an adult with an advanced solid tumor such as melanoma, head and neck, liver or kidney cancer. The sequences come from CD4+ or CD8+ T cells sorted from blood, collected in a trial of the OX40 agonist ivuxolimab. The DNA of the CDR3 is TGCATCGTGGACAGGGGCACTCACTATGGCTACACCTTC. This translates into CIVDRGTHYGYTF.